This is a list of T cell receptor beta chains from one sample in a study of control samples from healthy donors and cancer patients. Profiling relied on immunoSEQ multiplex PCR, and the TCRdb table lists in-frame clones only, not all of them. The sample yields approximately 100,000 clones, over 75% seen once. The sample taken for sequencing was blood. The receptors derive from a woman aged 35 to 49 in good health. The CDR3 runs from the conserved cysteine through the conserved F or W.

>TRBJ1-5|TRBV14
CASSLGPGGNQPQHF
>TRBJ2-7|TRBV29-1
CSCGTGKTYEQYF
>TRBJ1-3|TRBV6-2/TRBV6-3
CASSYGRPGWSGNTIYF
>TRBJ1-6|TRBV5-5
CASSLASLSNSPLHF
>TRBJ2-7|TRBV20-1
CSASYQGKSYEQYF
>TRBJ2-3|TRBV6-6
CASTLPDRSTDTQYF
>TRBJ2-2|TRBV29-1
CSARRGLTTSGELFF
>TRBJ1-2|TRBV27
CASGIPGNYRYTF
>TRBJ2-3|TRBV5-1
CASSLSSRGGPDTQYF
>TRBJ2-7|TRBV6-1
CASSERGEQYF
>TRBJ2-2|TRBV7-8
CASSLEGVAPGELFF
>TRBJ1-5|TRBV4-1
CASSSRDSSNQPQHF
>TRBJ1-2|TRBV6-5
CASSYLPGASNYGYTF
>TRBJ1-6|TRBV5-1
CASSPGVSNSPLHF
>TRBJ2-7|TRBV3-1/TRBV3-2
CASSQGQGSHEQYF
>TRBJ1-4|TRBV5-6
CASSLERGEKLFF